Below are 6 T cell receptor beta chains sequenced from a single sample in a study of T cell repertoires in cytomegalovirus infection. One entry per CDR3 protein, called by TCRdb with MiXCR from the reads. The sample has some 450,000 distinct CDR3 sequences; approximately 30% are singletons. The sample taken for sequencing was PBMCs. These receptors came from a human donor in good health (CMV status not recorded). Some clones in this sample may be carry-over from other donors' samples.

The chain joins TRBV19 to TRBJ2-5; 8 nucleotides align to TRBD1. V shed 4 bases and J 1 base; nucleotides not matched to a gene: 2. Per the germline V gene, CDR1 is LNHDA and CDR2 is SQIVND (reference sequence). The CDR3 length is 14 residues. Here the CDR3 reads CASSTQGVQETQYF. The CDR3 DNA reads TGTGCCAGTAGTACACAGGGGGTCCAAGAGACCCAGTACTTC.

This chain joins TRBV29-1 and TRBJ2-1; D is ambiguous. The CDR3 contains 10 residues. With 4 bases removed from V and 7 bases from J, the gap between germline ends came to 5 bases. Germline V gene data show CDR1 as SQVTM and CDR2 as ANQGSEA. Here the CDR3 reads CSVAQNEQFF. The CDR3 DNA reads as TGCAGCGTTGCCCAGAATGAGCAGTTCTTC.

J is TRBJ1-2 and V is TRBV2; 9 nucleotides agree with TRBD1. From germline, CDR1 is SNHLY and CDR2 FYNNEI. The CDR3 runs 15 residues. Trimming took 6 bases from V and 4 from J; bases not matched to a gene: 9. The CDR3 sequence: CASSPDRGSSYGYTF. The CDR3 DNA reads TGTGCCAGCAGCCCCGACAGGGGGAGTAGCTATGGCTACACCTTC.

This clonotype was seen once. The conserved closing phenylalanine or tryptophan is absent in this CDR3, likely reflecting a read error. The J gene is TRBJ2-5, the V gene TRBV7-6; D uncertain. The V gene lost 4 bases and the J gene lost 2 bases, with 5 bases spanning the gap. This CDR3 comprises 12 residues. From germline, CDR1 is SGHVS and CDR2 FNYEAQ. The CDR3 reads CASSWGQETQYL. The CDR3 nucleotides are TGTGCCAGCAGCTGGGGACAAGAGACCCAGTACTTA.

This clonotype showed up just a few times. This sequence joins TRBV10-2 and TRBJ1-6; the D is unclear. The CDR3 loop spans 16 amino acids. From germline, CDR1 is WSHSY and CDR2 SAAADI. Trimming shortened V by 7 bases and J by 0 bases, and 13 bases separated the two germline ends. This CDR3 reads CASKRVKSSYNSPLHF. The DNA for the CDR3 is TGCGCCAGCAAGAGAGTAAAGTCCTCCTATAATTCACCCCTCCACTTT.

This clonotype has a handful of counts. This sequence joins TRBV14 and TRBJ1-6; no clear D. The CDR3 is 14 amino acids. V gave up 4 bases and J gave up 9 bases, with 13 bases separating them. Looked up from germline, CDR1 is SGHDN and CDR2 is FVKESK. This CDR3 is CASSPFTGGSPLHF. The CDR3 coding sequence is TGTGCCAGCAGCCCTTTCACCGGTGGTTCACCCCTCCACTTT.